These 17 T cell receptor beta chains originate from one sample sequenced in a study of T cell repertoires in cytomegalovirus infection. TCRdb used MiXCR to reprocess the reads, holding one entry per CDR3 protein. The sample yields about 770,000 distinct CDR3 sequences, 29% seen once. No antigens are known for them. The sequences come from cultured CD8+ T cells from PBMCs, collected from culture after CMV antigen stimulation. These receptor sequences come from a human donor in good health (CMV status not recorded). Some clones in this sample may be carry-over from other donors' samples.

This clonotype was counted ten times or more. The chain carries TRBV7-2 and TRBJ2-7, with D perhaps assigned TRBD1 or TRBD2 (5 bases each). The CDR3 runs to 14 residues. CDR1 and CDR2 (germline): SGHTA, FQGNSA. Trimming cost V 3 bases and J 3 bases, with 12 bases left between them. The CDR3 sequence is CASSFGGTNYEQYV. The DNA of the CDR3 is TGTGCCAGCAGCTTTGGGGGAACCAACTACGAGCAGTACGTC.

The genes are TRBV6-1 and TRBJ1-6; D unresolved. Germline loops: CDR1 MNHNS, CDR2 SASEGT. Trimming pared 4 bases from V and 6 bases from J, leaving 16 bases between. The CDR3 totals 16 residues. The CDR3 DNA follows: TGTGCCAGCAGTGCCCGATTTGACCCCGCTAATTCACCCCTCCACTTT. Protein: CASSARFDPANSPLHF.

This clonotype has a handful of counts. V is TRBV2 and J is TRBJ2-3; TRBD1 aligns across 9 bases. This CDR3 spans 14 amino acids. The J segment lost 3 bases and the V segment lost 6 bases, leaving 4 bases of the junction unmatched. Germline loops: CDR1 SNHLY, CDR2 FYNNEI. Here the CDR3 DNA reads TGTGCCAGCAGACCGGGACAGGGAACAGATACGCAGTATTTT. Amino acids: CASRPGQGTDTQYF.

The chain has TRBV7-9 and TRBJ1-2, with 7 bases lining up with TRBD1. Germline values: CDR1 SEHNR, CDR2 FQNEAQ (reference sequence). Trimming removed 5 bases from V and 4 bases from J; junction bases left unmatched: 7. This CDR3 has 14 amino acids. For the CDR3, the DNA is TGTGCCAGCAGCCTACTAACAGGGGTCTATGGCTACACCTTC. Its translation: CASSLLTGVYGYTF. The full variable domain, rest sourced from reference TRBV7-9 and TRBJ1-2, is DTGVSQNPRHKITKRGQNVTFRCDPISEHNRLYWYRQTLGQGPEFLTYFQNEAQLEKSRLLSDRFSAERPKGSFSTLEIQRTEQGDSAMYLCASSLLTGVYGYTFGSGTRLTVV.

This clonotype was observed at least ten times. The rearrangement uses TRBV7-6 and TRBJ2-5; 10 positions agree with TRBD2. The CDR3 runs 17 residues. J was trimmed by 5 bases and V by 2 bases; bases with no gene match: 11. CDR1 and CDR2 (germline): SGHVS, FNYEAQ. In DNA, the CDR3 is TGTGCCAGCAGCTTAAGGACAGCGGGGGGGCCGGGTGAGACCCAGTACTTC. Residues: CASSLRTAGGPGETQYF.

This clonotype was seen a few times. This chain uses TRBV4-1 with TRBJ1-2; no clear D. This CDR3 is built from 18 residues. Germline V CDR1 and CDR2: MGHRA, YSYEKL. V lost 2 bases to trimming and J lost 4 bases, with 23 bases between them. Here the CDR3 reads CASSQQNKRPLDLYGYTF. CDR3 DNA: TGCGCCAGCAGCCAACAAAACAAAAGACCGCTCGACCTCTATGGCTACACCTTC.

The rearrangement joins TRBV2 to TRBJ1-2; 7 bases align to TRBD1. V shed 1 base and J 7 bases; nucleotides not matched to a gene: 6. The CDR3 runs 14 residues. Germline CDR1 reads SNHLY; CDR2 reads FYNNEI. DNA of the CDR3: TGTGCCAGCAGTGAAGGACAGGGCGGGGGTGGCTACACCTTC. It specifies CASSEGQGGGGYTF.

V gene TRBV29-1 combines with J gene TRBJ2-7; the D gene is possibly TRBD1 (5 bases). The V end was cut by 5 bases, the J end by 4 bases, with 15 bases between. The CDR3 runs to 13 residues. Germline lookup yields CDR1 SQVTM and CDR2 ANQGSEA. The CDR3 sequence: CSVLTLGAYEQYF. The CDR3 region has the DNA TGCAGCGTTCTGACGCTTGGGGCATACGAGCAGTACTTC.

This chain joins TRBV7-4 and TRBJ1-5; 10 bases map to TRBD1. Trimming cost V 4 bases and J 7 bases; bases outside gene matches: 10. The V gene's germline CDR1 is SGHVT and CDR2 SQSDAQ. The CDR3 runs 16 residues. CDR3 region: CASSSYDRGRGQPQHF. The CDR3 coding sequence is TGTGCCAGCAGCTCATATGACAGGGGGCGAGGACAGCCCCAGCATTTT.

In its sample, this clonotype was seen a few times. The chain has TRBV7-2 and TRBJ2-5; 11 nucleotides line up with TRBD2. V was pared by 1 base and J by 5 bases, with 3 bases of the junction left unmatched. Looked up from germline, CDR1 is SGHTA and CDR2 is FQGNSA. The CDR3 contains 15 residues. The CDR3 loop is CASSLVPSGGETQYF. The DNA for the CDR3 is TGTGCCAGCAGCTTAGTTCCTAGCGGGGGGGAGACCCAGTACTTC.

This clonotype was counted a single time. The V and J genes are TRBV12-3 or TRBV12-4 and TRBJ2-3, with D perhaps matching TRBD1 or TRBD2 (6 bases each). This CDR3 region has 15 residues. V lost 8 bases and J 6 bases, leaving 21 bases between the germline ends. The CDR3 loop reads CASSPLGGVWDTQYF. CDR3 DNA sequence: TGTGCCAGCTCCCCCTTGGGGGGCGTTTGGGATACGCAGTATTTT.

V gene TRBV6-6 combines with J gene TRBJ1-5, with D uncertain. Germline lookup yields CDR1 MNHNY and CDR2 SVGAGI (reference sequence). The length of the CDR3 is 14 residues. V lost 10 bases to trimming and J lost 0 bases, with 13 bases between them. CDR3 loop: CATPDGDSNQPQHF. The DNA of the CDR3 is TGTGCCACCCCGGACGGCGATAGCAATCAGCCCCAGCATTTT.

V and J are TRBV12-3 or TRBV12-4 and TRBJ1-1; 8 bases map to TRBD1. With V trimmed by 6 bases and J by 5 bases, 14 bases remained unmatched. The CDR3 totals 16 residues. As DNA, the CDR3 is TGTGCCAGCAGCCCCGGACAGGGTGGACCTCAAACTGAAGCTTTCTTT. It translates to CASSPGQGGPQTEAFF.

The rearrangement uses TRBV6-6 and TRBJ2-3; a weak D match, TRBD2 (5 bases). Trimming removed 7 bases from V and 5 bases from J, with 16 bases in between. CDR1 is MNHNY and CDR2 is SVGAGI in the germline V gene (reference sequence). CDR3 length equals 14 residues. Written as DNA, the CDR3 is TGTGCCAGCAAAGTCCCCGGGGTCGGAGATACGCAGTATTTT. Protein: CASKVPGVGDTQYF.

This clonotype was detected ten times or more. The chain couples TRBV7-6 to TRBJ2-1, with D tentatively TRBD1 or TRBD2 (5 bases each). Germline V CDR1 and CDR2: SGHVS, FNYEAQ. The CDR3 covers 14 residues. The germline V and J ends were trimmed by 7 bases and 9 bases, with 19 bases remaining between them. In DNA, the CDR3 is TGTGCCAGCACCCACCGGGACCGGACGGTTGAGCAGTTCTTC. Translating it yields CASTHRDRTVEQFF. The full variable domain, completed using reference TRBV7-6 and TRBJ2-1, is GAGVSQSPRYKVTKRGQDVALRCDPISGHVSLYWYRQALGQGPEFLTYFNYEAQQDKSGLPNDRFSAERPEGSISTLTIQRTEQRDSAMYRCASTHRDRTVEQFFGPGTRLTVL.

This rearrangement joins TRBV6-6 to TRBJ1-3, with D perhaps matching TRBD1 (6 bases). The germline CDR1 and CDR2 sequences are MNHNY and SVGAGI (reference sequence). V shed 0 bases and J shed 7 bases, with 13 bases lying between them. CDR3 length equals 15 residues. The CDR3 DNA sequence: TGTGCCAGCAGTTACTCAGGGCAGGGGTGGAACACCATATATTTT. Translation: CASSYSGQGWNTIYF.

In its sample, this clonotype was seen many times. The V gene is TRBV7-2, the J gene TRBJ1-4; no reliable D call. In germline, CDR1 is SGHTA, CDR2 FQGNSA. Trimming removed 2 bases at V and 5 bases at J, with 12 bases between. There are 15 residues in the CDR3. The CDR3 DNA sequence: TGTGCCAGCAGCTTAATAGTCGCCTTAAATGAAAAACTGTTTTTT. Its protein is CASSLIVALNEKLFF.